This T cell receptor (beta chain) was captured by sequencing in a study of shared clonotypes between healthy human individuals. Broader study findings: About 5% was the fraction of naive CD4 clonotypes found shared across a few donors.

Sequencing was performed with immunoSEQ multiplex PCR; in TCRdb, only in-frame clones are kept and a portion is missing. The sample shows about 700,000 clones, about 92% of them seen only once. Turning to this clone: Its antigen is undetermined.

Naive CD8 cells were CD45RO-negative, positively selected for CCR7, excluding terminally differentiated effector memory CD45RA+ cells. Recent vaccinations or acute infections were absent in the healthy HIV-negative adult donors. Sequenced input: naive CD8+ T cells sorted from blood. This clonotype was obtained from a man aged 25-40 years in good health.

CDR3 coding DNA: TGTGCCAGCAGCGACCCCCAGCTTCCCAGGGCCACGCAGTATTTT. Translated, it gives CASSDPQLPRATQYF. The gene calls are TRBV7-9 and TRBJ2-3, with D perhaps TRBD1 (5 bases). Looked up from germline, CDR1 is SEHNR and CDR2 is FQNEAQ (reference sequence). Trimming shortened V by 5 bases and J by 9 bases, and 21 bases separated the two germline ends. CDR3 length: 15 residues.